These 18 T cell receptor beta chains originate from one sample sequenced in a study of T cells in Graves' hyperthyroidism and ophthalmopathy. Regions amplified from RNA transcripts were the TCR beta CDR3 regions. The HTBI primer set was used in a first-round RT-PCR of the TCR CDR3. Each CDR3 protein is one row after TCRdb ran MiXCR on the multiplex PCR reads. Of roughly 510,000 distinct CDR3 sequences in the sample, over 45% were seen once. Source material: peripheral blood or thyroid tissue (not recorded which). These receptor sequences come from an adult woman with Graves' disease, either hyperthyroidism or ophthalmopathy (not recorded which).

The chain links TRBV20-1 to TRBJ2-7; weak D call: TRBD2 (5 bases). Germline CDR1 is DFQATT and CDR2 is SNEGSKA (reference sequence). The CDR3 runs to 11 residues. V dropped 5 bases and J dropped 3 bases, with 8 bases sitting between them. The CDR3: CSADSVYEQYF. The CDR3 coding sequence is TGCAGTGCTGATAGCGTCTACGAGCAGTACTTC.

The DNA for the CDR3 is TGTGCCAGCAGTACGATGAGAGGCGGGAGTGAGCAGTACTTC. It translates to CASSTMRGGSEQYF. The chain uses TRBV7-6 and TRBJ2-7; 7 bases are a match to TRBD2. Germline CDR1 reads SGHVS; CDR2 reads FNYEAQ. The CDR3 sequence is 14 residues long. With 6 bases clipped from V and 7 bases from J, the junction kept 12 bases outside the gene matches.

The J gene is TRBJ2-5, the V gene TRBV5-1; TRBD1 aligns across 8 bases. The CDR3 is made up of 15 amino acids. Trimming removed 4 bases from V and 4 bases from J; junction bases left unmatched: 9. From germline, CDR1 is SGHRS and CDR2 YFSETQ. The CDR3, as DNA: TGCGCCAGCAGCGGAGACAGGGGAAAAGGAGAGACCCAGTACTTC. Translated, it gives CASSGDRGKGETQYF.

The chain couples TRBV6-4 to TRBJ1-5, with 7 bases fitting TRBD1. This CDR3 is built from 15 residues. Losses at the gene ends were 6 bases for V and 1 base for J; bases not matched to a gene: 6. Germline V CDR1 and CDR2: MRHNA, SNTAGT. The CDR3: CASRDKDRSNQPQHF. The CDR3 DNA follows: TGTGCCAGCAGAGACAAGGACAGGAGCAATCAGCCCCAGCATTTT.

The chain combines TRBV29-1 with TRBJ2-7; TRBD1 matches at 9 bases. Germline CDR1 SQVTM, CDR2 ANQGSEA. CDR3 size: 12 residues. The V gene end was trimmed by 7 bases and the J gene end by 4 bases; junction bases not matched to a gene: 5. The CDR3 protein is CSGTGATYEQYF. The CDR3 DNA sequence: TGCAGCGGGACAGGGGCCACTTACGAGCAGTACTTC.

The chain couples TRBV24-1 to TRBJ2-5; 9 positions match TRBD2. The CDR3 runs to 14 residues. Germline V lookup: CDR1 KGHDR, CDR2 SFDVKD. Trimming took 6 bases from V and 4 from J; bases not matched to a gene: 5. Here the CDR3 reads CATSSVAGAETQYF. The CDR3 region has the DNA TGTGCCACCAGTTCGGTAGCGGGAGCAGAGACCCAGTACTTC.

This clonotype was seen repeatedly, ten times or more. This chain links TRBV19 with TRBJ1-3, with TRBD1 as a possible D gene (6 bases). The ends were cut back, 5 bases at V and 4 bases at J, with 15 bases in the middle. Germline CDR1 and CDR2: LNHDA and SQIVND (reference sequence). The CDR3 is made up of 15 amino acids. The CDR3 DNA reads TGTGCCAGTAGTGTCCTGCAGGGGTACGGAAACACCATATATTTT. Its translation: CASSVLQGYGNTIYF.

Only a few counts were recorded for this clonotype. The rearrangement joins TRBV3-1 to TRBJ2-7; D is undetermined. The CDR3 sequence is 13 residues long. The germline gives CDR1 LGHDT, CDR2 YNNKEL (reference sequence). Deletions cut 1 base from V and 0 bases from J, with 4 bases between. The CDR3 DNA follows: TGTGCCAGCAGCCAAGCCCACTCCTACGAGCAGTACTTC. Protein: CASSQAHSYEQYF.

Turning to this clonotype: The germline gene is not matched at one end of the junction; a read error may be the cause. The chain carries TRBV28 and TRBJ1-1, with D possibly matching TRBD1 (5 bases). This CDR3 is 14 amino acids long. In germline, CDR1 is MDHEN, CDR2 SYDVKM. The DNA of the CDR3 is TGCGCCAGCAGCCAAGATGGCGGGGGGGAGGGAGCTTTCTTT. The encoded protein is CASSQDGGGEGAFF.

The chain has TRBV30 and TRBJ2-6, with D perhaps being TRBD1 or TRBD2 (5 bases each). This CDR3 spans 16 amino acids. Germline CDR1 is GTSNPN and CDR2 is SVGIG (reference sequence). The germline V and J ends were trimmed by 7 bases and 1 base, with 17 bases remaining between them. The CDR3 here is CASDPGRGSGANVLTF. The CDR3 DNA sequence: TGTGCCTCCGACCCGGGACGTGGGTCTGGGGCCAACGTCCTGACTTTC. Complete variable domain (other parts from reference TRBV30 and TRBJ2-6): SQTIHQWPATLVQPVGSPLSLECTVEGTSNPNLYWYRQAAGRGLQLLFYSVGIGQISSEVPQNLSASRPQDRQFILSSKKLLLSDSGFYLCASDPGRGSGANVLTFGAGSRLTVL.

This clonotype has ten or more counts. The J gene is TRBJ1-1, the V gene TRBV6-2 or TRBV6-3, with no clear D. V was pared by 6 bases and J by 0 bases, with 11 bases between. The CDR3 length is 14 residues. CDR1 is MNHEY and CDR2 is SVGEGT in the germline V gene. The CDR3 bases are TGTGCCAGCAGGAAAAGGGAAATGAACACTGAAGCTTTCTTT. It is translated as CASRKREMNTEAFF.

In its sample, this clonotype was seen many times. This chain joins TRBV29-1 and TRBJ1-2, with TRBD1 matching over 10 bases. The CDR3 runs 12 residues. Germline CDR1 is SQVTM and CDR2 is ANQGSEA. With V trimmed by 7 bases and J by 7 bases, 6 bases remained unmatched. The CDR3 sequence is CSDYGTGVGYTF. CDR3 nucleotides: TGCAGCGATTACGGGACAGGGGTTGGCTACACCTTC.

On this clonotype: One base away lies a much larger clone, so this may be a sequencing read error. The CDR3 DNA follows: TGTGCCAGCAGCGTAGGCTTAAGGACAGGACAAGAGACCCAGTACTTC. Translation gives CASSVGLRTGQETQYF. The chain has TRBV9 and TRBJ2-5, with 7 positions matching TRBD1. Trimming at V came to 0 bases and at J to 2 bases, leaving 7 bases not matched to a gene. The CDR3 runs to 16 residues. The germline V gene has CDR1 SGDLS and CDR2 YYNGEE.

The chain combines TRBV20-1 with TRBJ2-5, with TRBD1 matching over 7 bases. The CDR3 contains 15 residues. J was trimmed by 5 bases and V by 3 bases; bases with no gene match: 12. Germline assignment: CDR1 DFQATT and CDR2 SNEGSKA (reference sequence). The CDR3 DNA sequence: TGCAGTGCTAGCGGGACAGCGGCAGAGGGGGAGACCCAGTACTTC. Translated: CSASGTAAEGETQYF.

The chain couples TRBV7-9 to TRBJ1-2, with a tentative D call TRBD1 (6 bases). V lost 2 bases and J 6 bases, leaving 16 bases between the germline ends. The CDR3 runs 15 residues. CDR1 SEHNR and CDR2 FQNEAQ come from the germline V gene (reference sequence). CDR3 nucleotides: TGTGCCAGCAGCTTACCGACAGGCGGGGACGATGGCTACACCTTC. Its protein product is CASSLPTGGDDGYTF.

A note on this clonotype: At one boundary the junction diverges from the germline segment, which might be a read error. V is TRBV4-2 and J is TRBJ1-1; D not certain. Germline CDR1 and CDR2: LGHNA and YNFKEQ. The CDR3 extends over 12 amino acids. The DNA for the CDR3 is TGTGCCAGCAGCACAGCAAACACTGAAGCCTTCTTT. Its translation: CASSTANTEAFF.

The CDR3 DNA sequence: TGTGCCAGCAGTGAATATTCCGGTCGGGGCTACACCTTC. It is translated as CASSEYSGRGYTF. V gene TRBV2 combines with J gene TRBJ1-2, with D uncertain. Between the trimmed V and J ends, which lost 2 bases and 8 bases, there was a span of 12 bases. The CDR3 consists of 13 residues. Per the germline V gene, CDR1 is SNHLY and CDR2 is FYNNEI.

This clonotype has ten or more counts. The chain uses TRBV7-3 and TRBJ1-4; 7 bases are shared with TRBD1. The CDR3 has 15 residues. V trimming: 5 bases; J trimming: 3 bases; junction bases outside the gene matches: 6. CDR1 is SGHTA, CDR2 FQGTGA, per germline. CDR3 DNA sequence: TGTGCCAGCAGCCCTACAGGGGATGCTAATGAAAAACTGTTTTTT. This sequence encodes CASSPTGDANEKLFF.